The source of this TCR beta chain is a study of blood T cell repertoires in COVID-19 (dated by TCRdb to 2020 to 2022). About the study as a whole: The collaborator samples originated in the United States, Italy and Spain and spanned the acute and convalescent phases of COVID-19. The material from the prospective study consisted of cDNA or gDNA derived from T cells, B-cell-depleted T cells, or PBMCs. Deeply sampled blood TCRbeta repertoires from subjects exposed to, actively infected with, or recovered from COVID-19 were included in the dataset. A freely available public database, intended as a resource for researchers studying the immune response to SARS-CoV-2, is where the repertoires were released. Samples came from the ongoing ImmuneRACE study (first 160 participants) plus 1,254 subjects from 6 global collaborators. A de-identified subject ID, COVID-19 status, age in years and sex were almost always included in the sample metadata. Where available, HLA class I and class II types were obtained from metadata supplied by the sample provider rather than from assay-based typing.

The collaborating institutions used their own protocols to collect whole blood in K2EDTA tubes. For TCRbeta analysis, collaborator samples were shipped as frozen whole blood, as isolated PBMCs, or as DNA extracted from either sample type. Inclusive of the bounding cysteine and phenylalanine, the CDR3 is 13 residues long. The only DNA kept is the CDR3, 39 bases in frame from the first base. CDR1 is given as LNHDA and CDR2 as SQIVND, both from the germline V gene (reference sequence). For this chain, trimming is 7 bases at the V end and 7 bases at the J end, and the number of junction bases without a gene match is 4. The sample holds one count of this clone. Its antigen target is currently unknown. No base qualities exist here, and no much larger clone lies one base off it. TCRbeta CDR3 regions were amplified from genomic DNA by means of the immunoSEQ Assay, a bias-controlled multiplex PCR. In the source study's methods: Nucleated cell counts per sample were estimated from amplification of reference gene primers within the assay. To quantify the absolute abundance of each unique TCRbeta CDR3 rearrangement, sequence reads were collapsed and filtered. For each sample, productive Simpson clonality was calculated as the square root of Simpson's diversity index across productive rearrangements. The table comes from immuneACCESS by way of TCRdb, which keeps in-frame sequences with V and J called. Part of the clones is missing from these tables; in studies checked, under half for an unresolved V gene and the rest for unknown reasons. V, J and clone size derive from that table, while D and trimming were established from the DNA sequence. The sample table holds just under 20,000 clones, of which 88% were seen once. In total, the top ten clones hold around 10% of the sample.

The investigation overall reported the following: The amount of clinical and demographic metadata varied by source and participant and was provided uncurated.

The TCR originated in a human donor in a cohort sampled during active COVID-19. The specimen was peripheral blood. The chain is encoded by TRBV19 joined to TRBJ2-5; the junction holds 12 bases that match TRBD2. The CDR3 reads CASTQTSGGTQYF. The bases read TGTGCCAGTACCCAGACTAGCGGGGGGACCCAGTACTTC.